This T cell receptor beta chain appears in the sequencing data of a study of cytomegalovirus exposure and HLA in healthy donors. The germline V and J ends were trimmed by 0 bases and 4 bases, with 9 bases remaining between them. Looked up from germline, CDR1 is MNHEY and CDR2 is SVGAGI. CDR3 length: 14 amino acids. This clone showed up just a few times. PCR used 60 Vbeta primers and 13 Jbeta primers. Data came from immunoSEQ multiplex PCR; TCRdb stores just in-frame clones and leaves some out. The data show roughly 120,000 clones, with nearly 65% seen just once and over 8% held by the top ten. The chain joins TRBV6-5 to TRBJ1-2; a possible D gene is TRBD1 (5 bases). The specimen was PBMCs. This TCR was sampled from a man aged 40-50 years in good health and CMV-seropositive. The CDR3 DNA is TGTGCCAGCAGTTACTCGGGGCTCTCCTATGGCTACACCTTC. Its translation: CASSYSGLSYGYTF.